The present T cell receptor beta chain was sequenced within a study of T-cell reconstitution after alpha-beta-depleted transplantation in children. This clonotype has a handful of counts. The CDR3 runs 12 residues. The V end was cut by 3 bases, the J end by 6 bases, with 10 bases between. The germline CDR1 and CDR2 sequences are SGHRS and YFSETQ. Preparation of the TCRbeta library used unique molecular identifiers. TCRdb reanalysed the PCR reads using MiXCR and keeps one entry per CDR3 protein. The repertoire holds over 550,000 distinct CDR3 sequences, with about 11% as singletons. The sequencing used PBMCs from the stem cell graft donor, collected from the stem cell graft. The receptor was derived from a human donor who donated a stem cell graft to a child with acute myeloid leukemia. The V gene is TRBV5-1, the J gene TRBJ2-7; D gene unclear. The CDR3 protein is CASSSVRSEQYF. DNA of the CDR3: TGCGCCAGCAGCTCGGTCCGGTCCGAGCAGTACTTC. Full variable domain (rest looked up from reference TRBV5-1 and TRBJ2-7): KAGVTQTPRYLIKTRGQQVTLSCSPISGHRSVSWYQQTPGQGLQFLFEYFSETQRNKGNFPGRFSGRQFSNSRSEMNVSTLELGDSALYLCASSSVRSEQYFGPGTRLTVT.